This T cell receptor beta chain was sequenced in a study of T and B cells in COVID-19 patients. Study-level points and caveats: Exclusive to the recovered cohort were 2,000 to 2,500 TCR clusters, roughly 34 of them with low generation probability. Early severe-case samples and blood from mildly ill patients during symptoms were in short supply.

Each TRB amplification used roughly 220-550 ng of genomic DNA from blood. Details on this clonotype: Its antigen remains unidentified.

TRB rearrangements were amplified by multiplex PCR with BIOMED2 TRB-A/B primers. TCRdb recomputed calls from the multiplex PCR reads with MiXCR, one row per CDR3 protein. The sample includes around 10,000 distinct CDR3 sequences, around a third of them seen just once. This CDR3 has 15 residues. From germline, CDR1 is KGHSH and CDR2 LQKENI. The V end lost 2 bases, the J end lost 3 bases, and 10 bases lay between the germline ends. The V and J genes are TRBV18 and TRBJ2-2; no definite D call. This receptor was identified in a human donor with active COVID-19. Source material: blood. The CDR3 sequence: CASSPRSGDTGELFF. The CDR3 region has the DNA TGTGCCAGCTCACCAAGGTCAGGTGACACCGGGGAGCTGTTTTTT. Together with reference TRBV18 and TRBJ2-2, the CDR3 gives the full variable domain: NAGVMQNPRHLVRRRGQEARLRCSPMKGHSHVYWYRQLPEEGLKFMVYLQKENIIDESGMPKERFSAEFPKEGPSILRIQQVVRGDSAAYFCASSPRSGDTGELFFGEGSRLTVL.